This T cell receptor (beta chain) emerged from a study of shared clonotypes between healthy human individuals. Across the study: Aged between 18 and 49, the donors were a couple of women and three men.

Trimming removed 3 bases at V and 1 base at J, with 16 bases between. The CDR3 is 16 residues long. CDR1 is MGHDK and CDR2 is SYGVNS in the germline V gene. CD4+ cells underwent separation, giving CD45RA+ naive and CD45RA-negative memory subsets. Assay: immunoSEQ multiplex PCR; the TCRdb copy retains only in-frame clones and omits some. The table has about 2.5 million clones, 85% to 95% seen once. This TCR was recovered from a man aged 18 to 29 in good health. Some clones in this sample may be carry-over from other donors' samples. The chain carries TRBV25-1 and TRBJ2-7; TRBD2 might be the D (7 bases). Sequenced: naive CD4+ T cells from PBMCs. Subset described: CD45RA+ positively selected. In DNA, the CDR3 is TGTGCCAGCAGTGAGGGGGGGCGGGGATGGTCCTACGAGCAGTACTTC. This sequence encodes CASSEGGRGWSYEQYF.